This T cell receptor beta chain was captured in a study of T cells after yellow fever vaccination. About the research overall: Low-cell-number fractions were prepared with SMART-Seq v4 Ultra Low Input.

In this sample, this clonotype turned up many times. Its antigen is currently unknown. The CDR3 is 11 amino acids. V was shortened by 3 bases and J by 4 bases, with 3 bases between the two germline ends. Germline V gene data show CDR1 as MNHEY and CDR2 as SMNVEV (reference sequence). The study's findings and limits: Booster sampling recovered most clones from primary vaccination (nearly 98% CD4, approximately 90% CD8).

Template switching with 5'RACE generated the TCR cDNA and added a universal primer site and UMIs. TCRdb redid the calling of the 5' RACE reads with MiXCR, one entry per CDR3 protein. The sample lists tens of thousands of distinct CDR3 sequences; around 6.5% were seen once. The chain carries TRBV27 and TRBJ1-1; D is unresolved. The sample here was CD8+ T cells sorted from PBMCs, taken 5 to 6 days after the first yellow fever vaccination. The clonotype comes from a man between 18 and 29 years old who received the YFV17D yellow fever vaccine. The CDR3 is CASSFGTEAFF. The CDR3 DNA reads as TGTGCCAGCAGTTTTGGCACTGAAGCTTTCTTT.